Shown below are 24 T cell receptor beta chains from a single sample sequenced in a study of cytomegalovirus exposure and HLA in healthy donors (dated by TCRdb to about 2017). The library was made by the immunoSEQ multiplex PCR assay. As stored in TCRdb, this immuneACCESS dataset retains in-frame rearrangements with V and J assigned. A fraction of the clones does not appear; measured against another copy, unresolved V genes explain less than half of the discrepancy, and the remainder lacks a known reason. A total of roughly 250,000 clones appear in this sample, 75% to 90% of them only once. The ten largest clones capture about 1.2% of the sample. Sequencing used PBMCs. The source of these receptors is a woman in her thirties in good health and CMV-seropositive.

This clone showed up just once. A read error may be the cause here, since a much bigger clone is one base away. CDR3 sequence: CASSQQGDTEAFF. The CDR3 bases are TGTGCCAGCAGCCAACAGGGGGACACTGAAGCTTTCTTT. The chain joins TRBV6-6 to TRBJ1-1, with TRBD1 matching 8 bases. V shed 6 bases and J 3 bases; nucleotides not matched to a gene: 3. Germline CDR1 MNHNY, CDR2 SVGAGI (reference sequence). The length of the CDR3 is 13 residues.

This rearrangement joins TRBV6-1 to TRBJ2-3, with D possibly being TRBD2 (5 bases). Germline CDR1 is MNHNS and CDR2 is SASEGT. V lost 0 bases and J 8 bases, leaving 12 bases between the germline ends. The CDR3 is 14 amino acids. The CDR3 sequence: CASSEALVSVTQYF. In DNA form, the CDR3 reads TGTGCCAGCAGTGAAGCCTTAGTTAGCGTTACGCAGTATTTT.

The chain couples TRBV5-6 to TRBJ1-2; 10 bases line up with TRBD1. V dropped 6 bases and J dropped 8; count of bases not matched to a gene: 7. The CDR3 length is 13 residues. Germline CDR1 reads SGHDT; CDR2 reads YYEEEE. This CDR3 is CASKGTGDGGYTF. The CDR3 bases are TGTGCCAGCAAAGGGACAGGGGACGGCGGCTACACCTTC.

This chain uses TRBV7-9 with TRBJ2-1, with 7 positions matching TRBD2. The CDR3 is 15 amino acids. Trimming took 6 bases from V and 0 from J; bases not matched to a gene: 5. Germline CDR1 and CDR2: SEHNR and FQNEAQ (reference sequence). Here the CDR3 reads CASRPLADSYNEQFF. In DNA, the CDR3 is TGTGCCAGCAGGCCTCTAGCGGACTCCTACAATGAGCAGTTCTTC.

The chain combines TRBV11-2 with TRBJ2-5; perhaps TRBD1 as D (5 bases). The CDR3 is made up of 12 amino acids. Germline assignment: CDR1 SGHAT and CDR2 FQNNGV. The V gene lost 7 bases and the J gene lost 5 bases, with 11 bases spanning the gap. CDR3 nucleotide sequence: TGTGCCAGCACGTCAGGGCCGGAGACCCAGTACTTC. Its protein product is CASTSGPETQYF.

V usage is TRBV5-1 and J usage is TRBJ2-1; the match to TRBD1 covers 12 bases. The ends lost 5 bases at V and 8 bases at J; junction bases unmatched: 8. Per germline, CDR1 SGHRS and CDR2 YFSETQ. The CDR3 has 15 amino acids. The CDR3 DNA reads TGCGCCAGCAGAGAGGGACAGGGGGCTGGCGATGAGCAGTTCTTC. This encodes CASREGQGAGDEQFF. Complete variable domain (other parts from reference TRBV5-1 and TRBJ2-1): KAGVTQTPRYLIKTRGQQVTLSCSPISGHRSVSWYQQTPGQGLQFLFEYFSETQRNKGNFPGRFSGRQFSNSRSEMNVSTLELGDSALYLCASREGQGAGDEQFFGPGTRLTVL.

This clone was counted once. This rearrangement joins TRBV30 to TRBJ2-2; TRBD1 aligns across 9 bases. The CDR3 has 15 amino acids. The J segment lost 6 bases and the V segment lost 0 bases, leaving 5 bases of the junction unmatched. Germline loops: CDR1 GTSNPN, CDR2 SVGIG (reference sequence). Here the CDR3 reads CAWSVRDRVAGELFF. The CDR3 nucleotides read TGTGCCTGGAGTGTCCGGGACAGGGTCGCCGGGGAGCTGTTTTTT.

J is TRBJ2-1 and V is TRBV15; a possible D gene is TRBD2 (6 bases). Trimming removed 5 bases at V and 8 bases at J, with 13 bases between. The length of the CDR3 is 13 residues. The V gene's germline CDR1 is LNHNV and CDR2 YYDKDF (reference sequence). Here the CDR3 DNA reads TGTGCCACCAGCTCCCGACTAGACGATGAGCAGTTCTTC. It is translated as CATSSRLDDEQFF.

This sequence joins TRBV30 and TRBJ2-5; D might be TRBD1 (7 bases). The CDR3 covers 18 residues. Looked up from germline, CDR1 is GTSNPN and CDR2 is SVGIG (reference sequence). The V end was cut by 4 bases, the J end by 7 bases, with 31 bases between. The CDR3 DNA reads as TGTGCCTGGACAGGGGGGACGGGACGGCCCAACTCTGTTAGGACCCAGTACTTC. Protein product: CAWTGGTGRPNSVRTQYF.

This CDR3 is CASSLVDARGEQYF. CDR3 in DNA: TGTGCCAGCAGCTTGGTCGATGCCCGAGGCGAGCAGTACTTC. This chain uses TRBV11-3 with TRBJ2-7; D gene unclear. Germline V gives CDR1 SGHNT, CDR2 YENEEA. The length of the CDR3 is 14 residues. The V gene lost 3 bases and the J gene lost 6 bases, with 15 bases spanning the gap. Full variable domain (rest looked up from reference TRBV11-3 and TRBJ2-7): EAGVVQSPRYKIIEKKQPVAFWCNPISGHNTLYWYLQNLGQGPELLIRYENEEAVDDSQLPKDRFSAERLKGVDSTLKIQPAELGDSAVYLCASSLVDARGEQYFGPGTRLTVT.

The V call is TRBV9, the J call TRBJ2-1, with 11 bases fitting TRBD1. Looked up from germline, CDR1 is SGDLS and CDR2 is YYNGEE. This CDR3 has 19 amino acids. J was trimmed by 4 bases and V by 4 bases; bases with no gene match: 16. The CDR3 DNA follows: TGTGCCAGCAGCTTCCCCGGACAGGGGGCCCACGGAGGATACAATGAGCAGTTCTTC. This encodes CASSFPGQGAHGGYNEQFF.

The chain links TRBV30 to TRBJ1-2; D is perhaps TRBD1 (5 bases). V was pared by 5 bases and J by 7 bases, with 14 bases between. CDR1 and CDR2 (germline): GTSNPN, SVGIG (reference sequence). The CDR3 totals 12 residues. CDR3 protein: CAWWGGEGGYTF. The CDR3 bases are TGTGCCTGGTGGGGCGGGGAGGGTGGCTACACCTTC.

The CDR3 spells CAIEDDKGWGNTIYF. CDR3 nucleotide sequence: TGTGCCATCGAAGATGATAAGGGGTGGGGAAACACCATATATTTT. The chain couples TRBV15 to TRBJ1-3, with D possibly TRBD1 on 5 matching bases. The germline gives CDR1 LNHNV, CDR2 YYDKDF (reference sequence). The CDR3 is made up of 15 amino acids. Trimming removed 10 bases at V and 4 bases at J, with 20 bases between.

The chain links TRBV9 to TRBJ2-4, with D possibly matching TRBD2 (5 bases). Germline CDR1 SGDLS, CDR2 YYNGEE. V was cut by 4 bases and J by 6 bases, with 14 bases left in between. The length of the CDR3 is 14 residues. DNA for the CDR3: TGTGCCAGCAGCACCCCCGGGGATAGAAACATTCAGTACTTC. Protein: CASSTPGDRNIQYF.

This clone was seen only once. The chain joins TRBV7-9 to TRBJ2-5, with D possibly TRBD2 on 5 matching bases. V was clipped by 5 bases and J by 4 bases, with 14 bases between them. Germline CDR1 is SEHNR and CDR2 is FQNEAQ (reference sequence). This CDR3 is 14 amino acids long. In DNA, the CDR3 is TGTGCCAGCAGCCCCTCGCTAGCTTCAGAGACCCAGTACTTC. Amino acid sequence: CASSPSLASETQYF.

The V gene is TRBV5-1, the J gene TRBJ2-2, with a tentative D call TRBD2 (5 bases). The CDR3 runs to 13 residues. V was clipped by 1 base and J by 13 bases, with 14 bases between them. Germline CDR1 and CDR2: SGHRS and YFSETQ. The CDR3 is CASSLIGEGRLFF. CDR3 nucleotide sequence: TGCGCCAGCAGCTTGATTGGGGAAGGGAGGCTGTTTTTT.

The V and J genes are TRBV29-1 and TRBJ2-6, with 7 positions matching TRBD1. The germline V gene encodes CDR1 SQVTM and CDR2 ANQGSEA. V shed 6 bases, J shed 2 bases, and the junction held 4 bases outside the gene matches. The CDR3 totals 14 residues. CDR3 region: CSVADRAGANVLTF. CDR3 nucleotide sequence: TGCAGCGTCGCCGACAGGGCTGGGGCCAACGTCCTGACTTTC.

This rearrangement joins TRBV4-1 to TRBJ2-2, with D perhaps matching TRBD1 (7 bases). V was trimmed by 4 bases and J by 3 bases, leaving 21 bases between them. The CDR3 covers 18 residues. Germline lookup yields CDR1 MGHRA and CDR2 YSYEKL. In DNA, the CDR3 is TGCGCCAGCAGCCCTAAATCAGGGGGGAGTGGGTACACCGGGGAGCTGTTTTTT. It yields the protein CASSPKSGGSGYTGELFF.

The chain is built from TRBV27 and TRBJ1-2, with TRBD1 as a possible D gene (6 bases). Germline V gene lookup returns CDR1 MNHEY and CDR2 SMNVEV (reference sequence). The CDR3 sequence is 14 residues long. The ends were cut back, 4 bases at V and 10 bases at J, with 19 bases in the middle. In nucleotides, the CDR3 is TGTGCCAGCAGTTCGGGTGGGGGCCTTTTATCCTACACCTTC. As protein: CASSSGGGLLSYTF.

In regard to this clone: Other nucleotide sequences from this sample produce the same CDR3. The chain couples TRBV4-1 to TRBJ2-7, with a possible D match to TRBD2 (6 bases). This CDR3 contains 15 residues. The V end lost 0 bases, the J end lost 3 bases, and 12 bases lay between the germline ends. The germline V gene has CDR1 MGHRA and CDR2 YSYEKL. CDR3 DNA sequence: TGCGCCAGCAGCCAAGATGGTGCGGGGAGCTACGAGCAGTACTTC. This gives the protein CASSQDGAGSYEQYF.

The chain combines TRBV27 with TRBJ2-7; D gene uncertain. Trimming took off 5 bases at V and 0 bases at J, with 11 bases between the two ends. This CDR3 comprises 14 residues. Germline V CDR1 and CDR2: MNHEY, SMNVEV (reference sequence). DNA of the CDR3: TGTGCCAGCAGTAAGTTAGTAAACTCCTACGAGCAGTACTTC. Its protein is CASSKLVNSYEQYF.

V gene TRBV5-4 combines with J gene TRBJ2-1, with 7 nucleotides matching TRBD2. Trimming cost V 5 bases and J 6 bases; bases outside gene matches: 14. The CDR3 is 16 amino acids. Germline V gene data show CDR1 as SGHNT and CDR2 as YYREEE (reference sequence). The CDR3 DNA reads as TGTGCCAGCAGGGCTGATCTAGCGGTTATATCCAATGAGCAGTTCTTC. Translation: CASRADLAVISNEQFF.

The chain combines TRBV5-6 with TRBJ1-2, with unresolved D. This CDR3 is built from 16 residues. From germline, CDR1 is SGHDT and CDR2 YYEEEE. V gave up 4 bases and J gave up 4 bases, with 20 bases separating them. The CDR3 sequence: CASSPLSTHRSYGYTF. Here the CDR3 DNA reads TGTGCCAGCAGCCCTTTGAGCACTCATCGGAGCTATGGCTACACCTTC.

The chain couples TRBV5-1 to TRBJ2-1; D might be TRBD2 (5 bases). This CDR3 has 16 amino acids. The germline V gene encodes CDR1 SGHRS and CDR2 YFSETQ. V was clipped by 0 bases and J by 3 bases, with 13 bases between them. CDR3 sequence reads: CASSLANLARYNEQFF. In DNA form, the CDR3 reads TGCGCCAGCAGCTTGGCCAATCTAGCACGCTACAATGAGCAGTTCTTC.